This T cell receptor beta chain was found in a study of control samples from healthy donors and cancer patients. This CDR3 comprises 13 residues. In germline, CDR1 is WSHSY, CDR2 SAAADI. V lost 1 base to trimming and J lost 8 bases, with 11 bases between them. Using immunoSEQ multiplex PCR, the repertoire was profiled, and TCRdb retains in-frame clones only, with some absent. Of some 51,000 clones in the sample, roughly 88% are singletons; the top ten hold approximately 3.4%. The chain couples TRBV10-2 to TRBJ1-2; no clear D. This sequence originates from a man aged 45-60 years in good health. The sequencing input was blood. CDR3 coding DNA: TGCGCCAGCAGTGAGTTAAGGGCGACGGGCTACACCTTC. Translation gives CASSELRATGYTF.